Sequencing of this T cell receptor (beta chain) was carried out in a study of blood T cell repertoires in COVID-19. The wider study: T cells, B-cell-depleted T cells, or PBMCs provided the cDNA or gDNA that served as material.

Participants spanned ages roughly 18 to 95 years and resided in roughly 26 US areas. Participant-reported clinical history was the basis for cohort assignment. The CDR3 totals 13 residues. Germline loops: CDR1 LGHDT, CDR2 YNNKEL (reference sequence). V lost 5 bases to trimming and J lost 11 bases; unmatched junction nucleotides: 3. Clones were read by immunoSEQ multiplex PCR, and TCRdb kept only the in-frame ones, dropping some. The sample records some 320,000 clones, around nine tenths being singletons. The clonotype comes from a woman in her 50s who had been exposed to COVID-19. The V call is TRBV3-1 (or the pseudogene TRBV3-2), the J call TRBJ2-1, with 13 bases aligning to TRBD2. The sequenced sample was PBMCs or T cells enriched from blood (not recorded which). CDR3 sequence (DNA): TGTGCCAGCAGCTTGACTAGCGGGGGGAAGCAGTTCTTC. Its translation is CASSLTSGGKQFF.